The 8 T cell receptor beta chains listed next were all sequenced from one sample in a study of blood T cell repertoires in COVID-19. Repertoires were generated with immunoSEQ multiplex PCR, while TCRdb's copy carries only in-frame clones and drops some. The table has around 280,000 clones, just under 85% seen once. Sequenced material: peripheral blood. The receptor set was obtained from a woman between 45 and 65 years old with active or convalescent COVID-19.

The chain employs TRBV27 and TRBJ1-6; weak D call: TRBD1 (5 bases). The V gene's germline CDR1 is MNHEY and CDR2 SMNVEV (reference sequence). V lost 6 bases, J lost 0 bases, and 12 bases lay in between. This CDR3 comprises 16 residues. In nucleotides, the CDR3 is TGTGCCAGCAGGCAGGGATTAAGCTCCTATAATTCACCCCTCCACTTT. This gives the protein CASRQGLSSYNSPLHF.

This clone showed up just once. The gene calls are TRBV7-8 and TRBJ1-2; the match to TRBD1 covers 8 bases. Germline V CDR1 and CDR2: SGHVS, FQNEAQ. V trimming: 5 bases; J trimming: 4 bases; junction bases outside the gene matches: 9. This CDR3 is 15 amino acids long. The CDR3 nucleotides are TGTGCCAGCAGCCCCAGGACAGGGTCCGGCTATGGCTACACCTTC. Its protein product is CASSPRTGSGYGYTF.

The genes are TRBV11-2 and TRBJ2-7; 7 bases map to TRBD2. Germline V CDR1 and CDR2: SGHAT, FQNNGV. The junction had 8 bases not matched to a gene; V was cut back by 4 bases and J by 2 bases. The CDR3 sequence is 15 residues long. This chain's CDR3 is CASSYRGEGAYEQYF. DNA of the CDR3: TGTGCCAGCAGCTACCGCGGGGAGGGCGCCTACGAGCAGTACTTC.

This clone has just a few counts. The chain is built from TRBV29-1 and TRBJ1-2, with TRBD1 matching over 10 bases. After removal of 6 bases from V and 7 bases from J, the junction contained 8 bases not matched to a gene. This CDR3 comprises 13 residues. Germline V gene lookup returns CDR1 SQVTM and CDR2 ANQGSEA. The CDR3 sequence: CSVLTGGMVGYTF. The CDR3, as DNA: TGCAGCGTCCTGACAGGGGGCATGGTTGGCTACACCTTC.

The J gene is TRBJ2-7, the V gene TRBV7-2; D possibly corresponds to TRBD2 (6 bases). Trimming pared 1 base from V and 6 bases from J, leaving 13 bases between. The CDR3 consists of 14 residues. Germline V gene data show CDR1 as SGHTA and CDR2 as FQGNSA. The CDR3 region has the DNA TGTGCCAGCAGCTTAGGTCGGGAGAAAGGCGAGCAGTACTTC. Protein product: CASSLGREKGEQYF.

V is TRBV18 and J is TRBJ1-3; no definite D call. Germline CDR1 is KGHSH and CDR2 is LQKENI. This CDR3 has 17 residues. Trimming stripped 0 bases from V and 4 bases from J, with 16 bases between. CDR3 nucleotides: TGTGCCAGCTCACCACCGGGGAGATCCCTGGGGGGAAACACCATATATTTT. It specifies CASSPPGRSLGGNTIYF.

This clone was detected once. V is TRBV27 and J is TRBJ1-1; possible D gene TRBD1, 6 bases. Trimming stripped 0 bases from V and 3 bases from J, with 8 bases between. The germline CDR1 and CDR2 sequences are MNHEY and SMNVEV (reference sequence). The CDR3 has 14 amino acids. The CDR3 loop reads CASSLSPGDTEAFF. As DNA, the CDR3 is TGTGCCAGCAGTTTATCCCCAGGGGACACTGAAGCTTTCTTT.

The chain recombines TRBV9 with TRBJ2-5; D perhaps matches TRBD2 (5 bases). Trimming stripped 2 bases from V and 1 base from J, with 21 bases between. The CDR3 is 18 residues long. Per the germline V gene, CDR1 is SGDLS and CDR2 is YYNGEE. The CDR3 spells CASSVSASGSSLQETQYF. CDR3 bases: TGTGCCAGCAGCGTGAGCGCGTCGGGATCTTCCCTCCAAGAGACCCAGTACTTC.